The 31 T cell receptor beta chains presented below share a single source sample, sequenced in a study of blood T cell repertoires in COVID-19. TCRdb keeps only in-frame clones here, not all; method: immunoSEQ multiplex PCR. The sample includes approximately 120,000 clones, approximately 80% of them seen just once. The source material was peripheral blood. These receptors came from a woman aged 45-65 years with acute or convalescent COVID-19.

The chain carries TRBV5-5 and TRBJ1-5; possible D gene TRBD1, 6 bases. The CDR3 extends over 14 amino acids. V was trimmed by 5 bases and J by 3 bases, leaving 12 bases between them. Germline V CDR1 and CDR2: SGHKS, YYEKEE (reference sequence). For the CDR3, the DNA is TGTGCCAGCAGAGTTGGACAGAACAATCAGCCCCAGCATTTT. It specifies CASRVGQNNQPQHF.

CDR3 sequence (DNA): TGTGCCAGCAGCTTAGATGGACAGATTAACACCGGGGAGCTGTTTTTT. It is translated as CASSLDGQINTGELFF. This chain joins TRBV7-6 and TRBJ2-2; D might be TRBD1 (6 bases). This CDR3 comprises 16 residues. The V end was cut by 1 base, the J end by 2 bases, with 11 bases between. Germline V gives CDR1 SGHVS, CDR2 FNYEAQ. The full variable domain, in which reference TRBV7-6 and TRBJ2-2 provide the parts outside the CDR3, is GAGVSQSPRYKVTKRGQDVALRCDPISGHVSLYWYRQALGQGPEFLTYFNYEAQQDKSGLPNDRFSAERPEGSISTLTIQRTEQRDSAMYRCASSLDGQINTGELFFGEGSRLTVL.

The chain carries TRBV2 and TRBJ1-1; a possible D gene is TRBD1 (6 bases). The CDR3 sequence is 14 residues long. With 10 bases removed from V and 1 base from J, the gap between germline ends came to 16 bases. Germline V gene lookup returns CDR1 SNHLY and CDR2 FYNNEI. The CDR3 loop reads CAILKARGNTEAFF. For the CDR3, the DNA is TGTGCCATCCTCAAGGCCAGGGGGAACACTGAAGCTTTCTTT.

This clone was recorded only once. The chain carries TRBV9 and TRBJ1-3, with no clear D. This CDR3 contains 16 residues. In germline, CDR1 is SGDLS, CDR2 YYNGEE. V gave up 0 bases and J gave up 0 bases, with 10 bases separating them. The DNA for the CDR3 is TGTGCCAGCAGCGTAGGACTGGCTAGCTCTGGAAACACCATATATTTT. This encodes CASSVGLASSGNTIYF.

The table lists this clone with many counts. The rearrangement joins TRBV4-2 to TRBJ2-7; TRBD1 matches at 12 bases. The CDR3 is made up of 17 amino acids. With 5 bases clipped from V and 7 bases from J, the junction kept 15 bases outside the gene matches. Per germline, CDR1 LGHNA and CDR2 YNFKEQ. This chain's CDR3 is CASSTPSGTGGFTEQYF. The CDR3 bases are TGTGCCAGCAGCACACCCAGCGGGACAGGGGGCTTTACAGAGCAGTACTTC.

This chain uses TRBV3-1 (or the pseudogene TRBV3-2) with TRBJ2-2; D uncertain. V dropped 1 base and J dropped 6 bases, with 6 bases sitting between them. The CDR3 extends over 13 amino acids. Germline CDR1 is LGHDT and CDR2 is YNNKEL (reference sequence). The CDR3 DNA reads TGTGCCAGCAGCCAAGTTCGCGCCGGGGAGCTGTTTTTT. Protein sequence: CASSQVRAGELFF.

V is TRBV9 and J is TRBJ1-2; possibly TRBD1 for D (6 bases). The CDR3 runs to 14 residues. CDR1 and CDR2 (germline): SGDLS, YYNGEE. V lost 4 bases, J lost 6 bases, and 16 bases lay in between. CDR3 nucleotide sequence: TGTGCCAGCAGCAGGGGGACGGCACCTGATGGCTACACCTTC. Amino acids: CASSRGTAPDGYTF.

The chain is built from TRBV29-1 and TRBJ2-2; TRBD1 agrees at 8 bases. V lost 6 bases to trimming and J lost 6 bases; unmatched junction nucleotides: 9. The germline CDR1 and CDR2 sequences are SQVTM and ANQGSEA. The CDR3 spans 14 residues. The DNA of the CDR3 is TGCAGCGTCAGGGGGCAGGGTGGACCCGGGGAGCTGTTTTTT. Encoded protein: CSVRGQGGPGELFF.

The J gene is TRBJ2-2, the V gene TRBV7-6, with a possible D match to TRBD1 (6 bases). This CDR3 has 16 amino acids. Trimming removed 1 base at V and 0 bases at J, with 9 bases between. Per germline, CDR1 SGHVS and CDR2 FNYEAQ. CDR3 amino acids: CASSLGGTPNTGELFF. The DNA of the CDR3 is TGTGCCAGCAGCTTAGGAGGGACACCGAACACCGGGGAGCTGTTTTTT.

CDR3 sequence: CASSAGSSGNTIYF. In DNA, the CDR3 is TGTGCCAGCAGCGCAGGATCCTCTGGAAACACCATATATTTT. This chain uses TRBV7-3 with TRBJ1-3; D remains unclear. The CDR3 spans 14 residues. Per germline, CDR1 SGHTA and CDR2 FQGTGA. Trimming shortened V by 5 bases and J by 0 bases, and 8 bases separated the two germline ends.

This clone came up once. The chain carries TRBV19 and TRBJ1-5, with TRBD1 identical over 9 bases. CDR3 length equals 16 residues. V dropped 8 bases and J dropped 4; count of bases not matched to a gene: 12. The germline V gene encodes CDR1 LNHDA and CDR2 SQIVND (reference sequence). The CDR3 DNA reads TGTGCCAGTGGGACTCCGGGACAGGGCGCGAATCAGCCCCAGCATTTT. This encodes CASGTPGQGANQPQHF.

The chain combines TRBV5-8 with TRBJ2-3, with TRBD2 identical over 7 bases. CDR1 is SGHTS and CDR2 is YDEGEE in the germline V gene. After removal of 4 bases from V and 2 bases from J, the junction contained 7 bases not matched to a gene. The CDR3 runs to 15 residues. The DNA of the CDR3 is TGTGCCAGCAGCATCAAGCGGGGAATCACAGATACGCAGTATTTT. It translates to CASSIKRGITDTQYF.

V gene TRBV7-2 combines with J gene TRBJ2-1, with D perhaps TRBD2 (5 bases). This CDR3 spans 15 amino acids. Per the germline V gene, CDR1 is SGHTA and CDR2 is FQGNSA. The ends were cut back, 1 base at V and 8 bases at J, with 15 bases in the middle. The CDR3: CASSLVRGSRHEQFF. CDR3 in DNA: TGTGCCAGCAGCTTAGTTCGGGGAAGTCGCCATGAGCAGTTCTTC.

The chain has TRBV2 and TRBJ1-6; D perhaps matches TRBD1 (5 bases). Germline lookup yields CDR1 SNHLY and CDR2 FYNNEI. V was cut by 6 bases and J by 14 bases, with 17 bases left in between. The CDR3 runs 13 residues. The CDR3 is CASRDTNSISLHF. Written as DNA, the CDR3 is TGTGCCAGCAGGGACACAAATTCAATATCCCTCCACTTT.

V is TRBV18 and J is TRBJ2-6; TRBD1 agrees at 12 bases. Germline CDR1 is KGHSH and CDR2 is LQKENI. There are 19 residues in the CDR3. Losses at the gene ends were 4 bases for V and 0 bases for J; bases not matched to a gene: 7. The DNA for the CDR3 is TGTGCCAGCTCACTTCGGGACAGGGGGCCGGTCTCTGGGGCCAACGTCCTGACTTTC. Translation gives CASSLRDRGPVSGANVLTF.

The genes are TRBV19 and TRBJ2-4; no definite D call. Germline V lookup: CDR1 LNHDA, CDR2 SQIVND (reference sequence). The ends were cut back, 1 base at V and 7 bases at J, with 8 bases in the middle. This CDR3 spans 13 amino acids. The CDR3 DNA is TGTGCCAGTAGTATAGGCGGCGCGAACATTCAGTACTTC. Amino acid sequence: CASSIGGANIQYF.

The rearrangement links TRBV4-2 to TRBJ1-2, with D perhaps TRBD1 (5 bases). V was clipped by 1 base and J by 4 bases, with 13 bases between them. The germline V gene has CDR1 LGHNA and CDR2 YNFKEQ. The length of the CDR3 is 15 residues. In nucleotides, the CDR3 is TGTGCCAGCAGCCAAGGGCAGGGAACCGGCTATGGCTACACCTTC. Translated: CASSQGQGTGYGYTF.

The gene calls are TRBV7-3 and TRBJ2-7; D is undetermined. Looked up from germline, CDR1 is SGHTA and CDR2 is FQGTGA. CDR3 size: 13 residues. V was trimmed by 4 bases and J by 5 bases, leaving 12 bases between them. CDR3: CASSSGYGDEQYF. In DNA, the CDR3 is TGTGCCAGCAGCTCCGGGTATGGAGACGAGCAGTACTTC. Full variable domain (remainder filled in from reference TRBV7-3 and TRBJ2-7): GAGVSQTPSNKVTEKGKYVELRCDPISGHTALYWYRQSLGQGPEFLIYFQGTGAADDSGLPNDRFFAVRPEGSVSTLKIQRTERGDSAVYLCASSSGYGDEQYFGPGTRLTVT.

CDR3 region: CASTDVQDPKRFF. The CDR3 region has the DNA TGTGCCAGTACAGATGTACAGGACCCGAAGAGGTTCTTT. The chain combines TRBV19 with TRBJ1-1, with D possibly TRBD1 on 5 matching bases. The germline gives CDR1 LNHDA, CDR2 SQIVND (reference sequence). This CDR3 is built from 13 residues. Trimming removed 7 bases from V and 14 bases from J, with 23 bases in between.

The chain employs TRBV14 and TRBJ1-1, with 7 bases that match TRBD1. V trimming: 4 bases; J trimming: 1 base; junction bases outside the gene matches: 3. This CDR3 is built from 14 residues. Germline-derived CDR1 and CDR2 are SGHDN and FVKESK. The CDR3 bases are TGTGCCAGCAGCCTACACAGGGGGAACACTGAAGCTTTCTTT. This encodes CASSLHRGNTEAFF.

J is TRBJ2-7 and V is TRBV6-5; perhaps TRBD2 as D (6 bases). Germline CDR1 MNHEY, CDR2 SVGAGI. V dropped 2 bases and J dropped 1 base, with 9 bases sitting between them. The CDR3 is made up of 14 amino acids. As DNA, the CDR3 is TGTGCCAGCAGTTACAGCGGAGGGTCCTACGAGCAGTACTTC. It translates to CASSYSGGSYEQYF.

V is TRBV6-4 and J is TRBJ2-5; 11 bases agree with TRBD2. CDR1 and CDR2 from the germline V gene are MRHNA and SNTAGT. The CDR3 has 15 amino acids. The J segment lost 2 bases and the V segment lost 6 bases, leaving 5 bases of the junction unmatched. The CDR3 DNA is TGTGCCAGCAGCCCTACTAGCGGGGGTCAAGAGACCCAGTACTTC. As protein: CASSPTSGGQETQYF.

CDR3 loop: CASSSPGIGHNEQFF. The CDR3 DNA follows: TGTGCCAGCAGTTCCCCCGGGATCGGTCACAATGAGCAGTTCTTC. The chain recombines TRBV6-6 with TRBJ2-1; TRBD2 is a possible D gene (5 bases). This CDR3 contains 15 residues. The germline CDR1 and CDR2 sequences are MNHNY and SVGAGI (reference sequence). The germline V and J ends were trimmed by 4 bases and 5 bases, with 15 bases remaining between them.

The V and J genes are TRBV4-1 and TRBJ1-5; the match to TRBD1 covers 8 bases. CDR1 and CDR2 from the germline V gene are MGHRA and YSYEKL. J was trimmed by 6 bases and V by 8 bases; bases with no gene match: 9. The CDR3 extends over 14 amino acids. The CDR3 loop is CASRPGTGRQPQHF. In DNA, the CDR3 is TGCGCCAGCCGGCCCGGGACAGGTCGTCAGCCCCAGCATTTT.

Written as DNA, the CDR3 is TGTGCCAGCAGCGTTTCCGGACTGAGCACAGATACGCAGTATTTT. Protein product: CASSVSGLSTDTQYF. The chain employs TRBV9 and TRBJ2-3, with D possibly being TRBD2 (5 bases). Germline V lookup: CDR1 SGDLS, CDR2 YYNGEE. The CDR3 has 15 residues. The germline V and J ends were trimmed by 2 bases and 0 bases, with 10 bases remaining between them.

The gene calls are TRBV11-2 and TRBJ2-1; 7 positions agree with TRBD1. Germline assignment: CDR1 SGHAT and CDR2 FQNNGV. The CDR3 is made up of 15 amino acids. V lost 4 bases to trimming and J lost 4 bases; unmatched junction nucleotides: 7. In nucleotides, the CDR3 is TGTGCCAGCAGCTCGGACGGGACAGCATACAATGAGCAGTTCTTC. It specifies CASSSDGTAYNEQFF.

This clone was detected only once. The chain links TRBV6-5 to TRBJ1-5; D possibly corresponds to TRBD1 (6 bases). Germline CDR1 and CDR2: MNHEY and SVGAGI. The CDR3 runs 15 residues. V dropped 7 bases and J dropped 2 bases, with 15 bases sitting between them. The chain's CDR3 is CASTPTGIGNQPQHF. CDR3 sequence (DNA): TGTGCCAGCACCCCTACAGGGATCGGCAATCAGCCCCAGCATTTT.

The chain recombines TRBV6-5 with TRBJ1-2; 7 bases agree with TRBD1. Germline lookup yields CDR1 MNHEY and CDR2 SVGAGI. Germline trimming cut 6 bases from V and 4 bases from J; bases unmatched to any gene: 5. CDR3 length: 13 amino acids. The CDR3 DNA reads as TGTGCCAGCAGGGACAGGCCTGGCTATGGCTACACCTTC. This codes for CASRDRPGYGYTF.

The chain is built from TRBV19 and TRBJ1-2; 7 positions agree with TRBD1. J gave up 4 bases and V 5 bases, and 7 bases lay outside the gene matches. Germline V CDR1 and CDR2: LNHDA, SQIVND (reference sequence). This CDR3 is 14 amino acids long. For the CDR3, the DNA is TGTGCCAGTAGTGGTGCACAGGGGAGCTATGGCTACACCTTC. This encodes CASSGAQGSYGYTF.

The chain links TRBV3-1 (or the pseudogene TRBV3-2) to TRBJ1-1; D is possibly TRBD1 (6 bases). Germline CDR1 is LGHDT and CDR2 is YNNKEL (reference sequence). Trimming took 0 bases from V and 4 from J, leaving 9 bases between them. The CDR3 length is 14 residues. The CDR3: CASSQDLGGTEAFF. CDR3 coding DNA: TGTGCCAGCAGCCAAGATCTAGGGGGCACTGAAGCTTTCTTT.

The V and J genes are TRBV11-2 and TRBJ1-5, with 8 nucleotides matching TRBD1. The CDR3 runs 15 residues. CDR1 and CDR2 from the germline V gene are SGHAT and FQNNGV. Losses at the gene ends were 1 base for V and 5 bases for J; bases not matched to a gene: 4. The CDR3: CASSLGPGQDQPQHF. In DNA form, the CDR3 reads TGTGCCAGCAGCTTAGGACCGGGACAGGATCAGCCCCAGCATTTT.